The entry that follows covers one T cell receptor beta chain sequence. Germline CDR1 SGHDN, CDR2 FVKESK. This CDR3 is 14 amino acids long. V lost 4 bases, J lost 0 bases, and 10 bases lay in between. This sample is drawn from a study of blood T cells in healthy people across ages. Those donating, healthy Caucasian individuals from Russia, were aged roughly 6 to 100. The authors ran a second PCR of 7 to 11 cycles using a sample-barcoded 5' primer and a J-beta primer mix. TCRdb itself ran the 5' RACE reads through MiXCR, one entry per CDR3 protein. The sample consists of over 600,000 distinct CDR3 sequences, around two fifths of them appearing once.

Sequencing used blood. The origin of this receptor is an elderly man in good health. The chain carries TRBV14 and TRBJ2-7; D ambiguous. As DNA, the CDR3 is TGTGCCAGCAGCCCAAGGGCCCCCTCCTACGAGCAGTACTTC. Translation: CASSPRAPSYEQYF.